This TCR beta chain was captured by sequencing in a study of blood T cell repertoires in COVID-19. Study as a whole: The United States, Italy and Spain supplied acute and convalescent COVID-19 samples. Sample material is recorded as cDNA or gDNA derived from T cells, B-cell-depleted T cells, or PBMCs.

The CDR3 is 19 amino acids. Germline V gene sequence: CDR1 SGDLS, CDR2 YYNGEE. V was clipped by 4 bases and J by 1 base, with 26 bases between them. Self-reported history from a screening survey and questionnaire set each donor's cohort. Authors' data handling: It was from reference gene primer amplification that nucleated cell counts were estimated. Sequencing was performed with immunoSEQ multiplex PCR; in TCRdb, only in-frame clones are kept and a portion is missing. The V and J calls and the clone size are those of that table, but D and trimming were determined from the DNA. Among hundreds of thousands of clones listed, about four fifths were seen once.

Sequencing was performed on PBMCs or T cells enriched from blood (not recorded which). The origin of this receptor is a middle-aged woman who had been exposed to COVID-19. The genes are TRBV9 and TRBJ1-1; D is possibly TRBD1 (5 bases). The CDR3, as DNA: TGTGCCAGCAGCCCACCCAGGTGGCAGGGAAGGTATGGGAACACTGAAGCTTTCTTT. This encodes CASSPPRWQGRYGNTEAFF.